This TCR beta chain was identified during a study of cytomegalovirus exposure and HLA in healthy donors. The overall study: Within an early data release were 80 million to 90 million unique TCRs drawn from HLA-typed donors.

Those who donated were healthy bone marrow donors. The CDR3 length is 15 residues. Per the germline V gene, CDR1 is GTSNPN and CDR2 is SVGIG (reference sequence). Trimming removed 2 bases from V and 5 bases from J, with 18 bases in between. Concerning this clone itself: The antigen remains unidentified.

A multiplex PCR was run with 60 Vbeta primers and 13 Jbeta primers. Assay: immunoSEQ multiplex PCR; the TCRdb copy retains only in-frame clones and omits some. Recorded here are some 80,000 clones; the top ten clones represent about 1.1%. Study-level points and caveats: Across donors, most TCRs were seen rarely, yet some public ones were widespread. When presence/absence was analysed, sequencing depth was taken to be roughly uniform across donors.

The receptor was derived from a woman in her thirties in good health and CMV-seronegative. This chain uses TRBV30 with TRBJ2-5, with a tentative D call TRBD2 (7 bases). The source material was PBMCs. The CDR3 DNA reads TGTGCCTGGAGTCCCATTTTCGGGGGGCAGGAGACCCAGTACTTC. It encodes CAWSPIFGGQETQYF.